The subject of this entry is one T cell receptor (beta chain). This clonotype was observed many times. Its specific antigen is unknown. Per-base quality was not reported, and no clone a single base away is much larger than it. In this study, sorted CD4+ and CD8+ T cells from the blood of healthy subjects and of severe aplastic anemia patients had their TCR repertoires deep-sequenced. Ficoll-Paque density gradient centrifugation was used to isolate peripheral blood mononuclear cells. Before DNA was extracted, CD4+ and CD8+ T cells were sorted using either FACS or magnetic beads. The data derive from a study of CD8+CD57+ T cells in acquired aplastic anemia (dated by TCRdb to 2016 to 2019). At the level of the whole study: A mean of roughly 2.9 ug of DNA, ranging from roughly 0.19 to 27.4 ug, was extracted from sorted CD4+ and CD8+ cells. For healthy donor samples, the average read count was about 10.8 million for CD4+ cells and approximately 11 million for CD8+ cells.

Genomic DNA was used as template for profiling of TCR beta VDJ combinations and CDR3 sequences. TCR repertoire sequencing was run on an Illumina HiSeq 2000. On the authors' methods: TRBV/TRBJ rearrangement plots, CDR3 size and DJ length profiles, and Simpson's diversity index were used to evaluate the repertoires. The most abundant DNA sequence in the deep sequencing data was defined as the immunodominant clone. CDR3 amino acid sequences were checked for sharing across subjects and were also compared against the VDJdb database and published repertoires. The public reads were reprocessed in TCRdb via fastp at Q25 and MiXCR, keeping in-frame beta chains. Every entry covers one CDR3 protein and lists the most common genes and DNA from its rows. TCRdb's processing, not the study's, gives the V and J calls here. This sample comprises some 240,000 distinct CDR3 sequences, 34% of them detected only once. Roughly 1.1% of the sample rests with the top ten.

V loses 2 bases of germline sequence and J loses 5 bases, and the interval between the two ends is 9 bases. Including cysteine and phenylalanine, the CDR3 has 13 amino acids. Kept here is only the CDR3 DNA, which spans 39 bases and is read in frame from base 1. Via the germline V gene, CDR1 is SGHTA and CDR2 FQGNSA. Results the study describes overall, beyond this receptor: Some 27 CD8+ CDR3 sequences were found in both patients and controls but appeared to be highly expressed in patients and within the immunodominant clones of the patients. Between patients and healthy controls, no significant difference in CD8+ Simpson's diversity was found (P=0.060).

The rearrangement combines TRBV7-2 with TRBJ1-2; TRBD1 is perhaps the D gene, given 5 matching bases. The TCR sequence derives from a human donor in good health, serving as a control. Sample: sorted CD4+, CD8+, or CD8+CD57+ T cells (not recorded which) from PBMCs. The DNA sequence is TGTGCCAGCAGCTTACAGGGCGTATATGGCTACACCTTC. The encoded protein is CASSLQGVYGYTF.